What follows describes a single TCR beta chain. The data were taken from a study of cytotoxic CD8 clonotypes in ibrutinib-treated CLL. Here immunoSEQ multiplex PCR was the method, and the copy in TCRdb shows in-frame clones only, minus some. The data contain 130,000 or so clones, approximately 80% of them singletons. This CDR3 comprises 14 residues. V gave up 4 bases and J gave up 1 base, with 10 bases separating them. The germline V gene has CDR1 LGHNT and CDR2 FRNRAP. Sequenced material: PBMCs, taken after 12 months of ibrutinib treatment. The TCR originated in a human donor with chronic lymphocytic leukemia. This chain uses TRBV12-5 with TRBJ2-5; the D is unclear. The CDR3 DNA is TGTGCTAGTGGTTCCCCCTTGGTCCAAGAGACCCAGTACTTC. Its protein product is CASGSPLVQETQYF.